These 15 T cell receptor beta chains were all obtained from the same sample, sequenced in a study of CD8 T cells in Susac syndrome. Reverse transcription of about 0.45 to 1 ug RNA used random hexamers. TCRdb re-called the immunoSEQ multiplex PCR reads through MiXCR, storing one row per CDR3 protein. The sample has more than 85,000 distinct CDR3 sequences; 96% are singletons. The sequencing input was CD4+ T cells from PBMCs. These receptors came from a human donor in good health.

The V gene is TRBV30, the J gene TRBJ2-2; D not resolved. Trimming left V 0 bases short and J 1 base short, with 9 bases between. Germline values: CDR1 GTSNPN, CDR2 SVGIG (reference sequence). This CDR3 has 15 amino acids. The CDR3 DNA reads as TGTGCCTGGAGTGTTTTGGGCCTGAACACCGGGGAGCTGTTTTTT. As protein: CAWSVLGLNTGELFF.

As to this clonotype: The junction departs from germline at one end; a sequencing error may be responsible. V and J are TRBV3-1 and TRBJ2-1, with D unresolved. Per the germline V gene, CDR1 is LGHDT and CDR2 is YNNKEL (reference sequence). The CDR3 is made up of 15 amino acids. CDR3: CASRQESQSTHEQFF. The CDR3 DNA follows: TGTGCCAGCAGGCAAGAGTCCCAGTCCACCCATGAGCAGTTCTTC.

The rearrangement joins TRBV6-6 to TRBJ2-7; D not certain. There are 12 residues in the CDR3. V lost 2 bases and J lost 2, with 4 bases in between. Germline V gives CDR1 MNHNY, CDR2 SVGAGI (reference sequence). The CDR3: CASSYAAYEQYF. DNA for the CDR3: TGTGCCAGCAGTTACGCCGCCTACGAGCAGTACTTC.

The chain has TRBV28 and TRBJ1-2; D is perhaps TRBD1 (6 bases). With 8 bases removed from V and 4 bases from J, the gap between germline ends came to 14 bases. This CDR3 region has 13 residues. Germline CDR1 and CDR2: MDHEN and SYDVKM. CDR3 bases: TGTGCCAGCGGAACAGACAGGTCCTATGGCTACACCTTC. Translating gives CASGTDRSYGYTF.

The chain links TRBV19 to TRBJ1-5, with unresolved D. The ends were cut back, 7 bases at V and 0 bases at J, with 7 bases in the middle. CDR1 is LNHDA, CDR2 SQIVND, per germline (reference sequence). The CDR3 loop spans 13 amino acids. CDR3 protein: CASTTNSNQPQHF. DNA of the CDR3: TGTGCCAGTACCACGAATAGCAATCAGCCCCAGCATTTT.

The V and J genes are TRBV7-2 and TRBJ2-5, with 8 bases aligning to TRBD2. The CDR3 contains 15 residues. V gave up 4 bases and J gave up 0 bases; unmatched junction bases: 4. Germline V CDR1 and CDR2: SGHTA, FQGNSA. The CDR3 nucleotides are TGTGCCAGCAGCTATTACGGGGGGGACCAAGAGACCCAGTACTTC. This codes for CASSYYGGDQETQYF.

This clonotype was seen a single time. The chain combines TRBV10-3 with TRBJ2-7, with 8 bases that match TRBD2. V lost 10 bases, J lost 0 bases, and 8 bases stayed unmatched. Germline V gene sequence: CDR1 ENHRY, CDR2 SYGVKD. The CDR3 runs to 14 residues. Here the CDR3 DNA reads TGTGCCACCGCGGGAGGACCTTCCTCCTACGAGCAGTACTTC. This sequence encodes CATAGGPSSYEQYF.

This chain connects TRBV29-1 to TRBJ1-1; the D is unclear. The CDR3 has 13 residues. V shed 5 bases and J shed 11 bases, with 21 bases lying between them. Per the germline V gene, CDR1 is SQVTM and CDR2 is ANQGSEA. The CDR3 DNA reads TGCAGCGTTTATCGGATGCGCGGGCAATGGGCTTTCTTT. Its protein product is CSVYRMRGQWAFF. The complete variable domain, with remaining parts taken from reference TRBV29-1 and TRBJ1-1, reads SAVISQKPSRDICQRGTSLTIQCQVDSQVTMMFWYRQQPGQSLTLIATANQGSEATYESGFVIDKFPISRPNLTFSTLTVSNMSPEDSSIYLCSVYRMRGQWAFFGQGTRLTVV.

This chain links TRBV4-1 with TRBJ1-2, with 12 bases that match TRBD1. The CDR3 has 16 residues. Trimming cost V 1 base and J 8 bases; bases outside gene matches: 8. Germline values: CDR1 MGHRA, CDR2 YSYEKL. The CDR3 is CASSQASGTGGDGYTF. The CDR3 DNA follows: TGCGCCAGCAGCCAAGCCTCCGGGACAGGGGGCGACGGCTACACCTTC.

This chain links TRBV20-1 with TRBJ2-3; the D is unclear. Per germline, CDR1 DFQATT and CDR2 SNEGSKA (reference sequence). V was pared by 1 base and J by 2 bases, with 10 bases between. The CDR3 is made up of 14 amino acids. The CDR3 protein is CSARVRELTDTQYF. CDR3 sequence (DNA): TGCAGTGCTAGAGTCAGAGAACTCACAGATACGCAGTATTTT.

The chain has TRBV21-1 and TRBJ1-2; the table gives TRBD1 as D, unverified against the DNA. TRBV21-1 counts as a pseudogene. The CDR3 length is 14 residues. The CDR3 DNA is TGTGCCAGCAGCATCCGGGACGGAGAACATGGCTACACCTTC. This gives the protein CASSIRDGEHGYTF.

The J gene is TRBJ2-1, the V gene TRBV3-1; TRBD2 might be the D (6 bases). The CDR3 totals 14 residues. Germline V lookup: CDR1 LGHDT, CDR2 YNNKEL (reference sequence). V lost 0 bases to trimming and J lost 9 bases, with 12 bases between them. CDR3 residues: CASSQDLVGGEQFF. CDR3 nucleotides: TGTGCCAGCAGCCAAGATCTCGTGGGAGGTGAGCAGTTCTTC.

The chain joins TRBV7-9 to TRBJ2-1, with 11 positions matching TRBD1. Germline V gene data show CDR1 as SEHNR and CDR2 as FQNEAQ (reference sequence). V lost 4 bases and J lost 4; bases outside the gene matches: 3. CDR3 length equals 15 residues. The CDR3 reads CASSSGTGGYNEQFF. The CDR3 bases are TGTGCCAGCAGCTCCGGGACAGGGGGTTACAATGAGCAGTTCTTC. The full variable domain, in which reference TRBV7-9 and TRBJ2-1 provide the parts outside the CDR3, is DTGVSQNPRHKITKRGQNVTFRCDPISEHNRLYWYRQTLGQGPEFLTYFQNEAQLEKSRLLSDRFSAERPKGSFSTLEIQRTEQGDSAMYLCASSSGTGGYNEQFFGPGTRLTVL.

The CDR3 reads CASRTGGQGSLASYNEQFF. The DNA for the CDR3 is TGTGCCAGCAGAACTGGGGGACAGGGGAGTCTCGCCTCCTACAATGAGCAGTTCTTC. The chain has TRBV12-3 or TRBV12-4 and TRBJ2-1, with TRBD1 matching over 10 bases. CDR3 length: 19 amino acids. The V segment lost 6 bases and the J segment 0 bases; nucleotides outside the gene matches: 14.

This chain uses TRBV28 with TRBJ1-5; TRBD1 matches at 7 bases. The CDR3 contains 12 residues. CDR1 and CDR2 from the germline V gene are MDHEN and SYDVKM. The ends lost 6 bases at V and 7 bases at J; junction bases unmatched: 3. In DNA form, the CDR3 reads TGTGCCAGCAGAGACAGGGAGCAGCCCCAGCATTTT. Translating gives CASRDREQPQHF.